These 25 T cell receptor beta chains came from one sample sequenced in a study of radiation and T cells in renal cell carcinoma. Only in-frame clones appear in the TCRdb table, and some are missing; sequencing was by immunoSEQ multiplex PCR. The table includes 90,000 to 95,000 clones, approximately 83% detected once. The time point is: baseline pretreatment blood. Specified treatment: 15 Gy SBRT to primary tumor, nephrectomy 4 weeks later. The sequencing used blood, collected from a patient whose treatment included radiotherapy and nephrectomy. The receptors stem from a man in his 60s with renal cell carcinoma.

This clone was observed once. This chain links TRBV6-1 with TRBJ1-1; 7 bases align to TRBD1. CDR1 is MNHNS, CDR2 SASEGT, per germline. This CDR3 is built from 15 residues. Germline trimming cut 2 bases from V and 3 bases from J; bases unmatched to any gene: 6. This CDR3 reads CASSEQPRGYTEAFF. In DNA, the CDR3 is TGTGCCAGCAGTGAACAGCCCAGGGGGTACACTGAAGCTTTCTTT.

This chain uses TRBV11-2 with TRBJ2-7; 9 bases line up with TRBD2. J lost 3 bases, V lost 5 bases, and 8 bases had no gene match. CDR3 length: 15 amino acids. CDR1 is SGHAT, CDR2 FQNNGV, per germline. The DNA of the CDR3 is TGTGCCAGCAGCCTACAGGGTAGCGGGAGCTACGAGCAGTACTTC. It translates to CASSLQGSGSYEQYF.

The rearrangement uses TRBV7-9 and TRBJ1-2; 7 nucleotides agree with TRBD1. Germline CDR1 reads SEHNR; CDR2 reads FQNEAQ (reference sequence). CDR3 length: 12 residues. V was clipped by 1 base and J by 7 bases; unmatched bases: 0. CDR3 sequence reads: CASSLGTGGYTF. DNA of the CDR3: TGTGCCAGCAGCTTAGGGACAGGTGGCTACACCTTC.

The CDR3 protein is CASSLLGRHEQFF. In nucleotides, the CDR3 is TGTGCCAGCAGCCTCCTGGGCCGTCATGAGCAGTTCTTC. This chain connects TRBV6-5 to TRBJ2-1; D is uncertain. Germline CDR1 and CDR2: MNHEY and SVGAGI. CDR3 length: 13 residues. V shed 6 bases and J shed 8 bases, with 14 bases lying between them.

The V gene is TRBV6-1, the J gene TRBJ2-2; TRBD2 agrees at 9 bases. Germline V gives CDR1 MNHNS, CDR2 SASEGT. V lost 0 bases and J lost 5; bases outside the gene matches: 4. The CDR3 consists of 16 residues. CDR3 protein: CASSEALAGHTGELFF. In nucleotides, the CDR3 is TGTGCCAGCAGTGAAGCCCTAGCGGGACATACCGGGGAGCTGTTTTTT.

The chain recombines TRBV27 with TRBJ2-1; D not certain. Trimming took 7 bases from V and 2 from J, leaving 18 bases between them. The CDR3 has 16 residues. Looked up from germline, CDR1 is MNHEY and CDR2 is SMNVEV (reference sequence). CDR3 coding DNA: TGTGCCAGCACCCTTCTGGGCCCCGAACCCTACAATGAGCAGTTCTTC. This sequence encodes CASTLLGPEPYNEQFF.

V and J are TRBV4-2 and TRBJ1-5, with D uncertain. CDR1 LGHNA and CDR2 YNFKEQ come from the germline V gene. The CDR3 is 15 amino acids. The ends were cut back, 0 bases at V and 4 bases at J, with 10 bases in the middle. CDR3 nucleotides: TGTGCCAGCAGCCAAGATAGAGGGATAAATCAGCCCCAGCATTTT. This encodes CASSQDRGINQPQHF.

The gene calls are TRBV6-1 and TRBJ2-1; 8 bases align to TRBD1. CDR3 length equals 14 residues. CDR1 MNHNS and CDR2 SASEGT come from the germline V gene. V was pared by 6 bases and J by 8 bases, with 9 bases of the junction left unmatched. CDR3 coding DNA: TGTGCCAGCAGAGAAACGGACAGGGCGGATGAGCAGTTCTTC. Its protein is CASRETDRADEQFF.

This chain uses TRBV19 with TRBJ2-6; D unclear. Trimming removed 3 bases at V and 4 bases at J, with 10 bases between. CDR3 length equals 15 residues. The germline V gene has CDR1 LNHDA and CDR2 SQIVND (reference sequence). CDR3 in amino acids: CASSIAGSGANVLTF. The CDR3 DNA follows: TGTGCCAGTAGTATTGCAGGATCAGGGGCCAACGTCCTGACTTTC.

V is TRBV15 and J is TRBJ1-1, with 7 positions matching TRBD1. With V trimmed by 1 base and J by 4 bases, 3 bases remained unmatched. The CDR3 has 14 amino acids. Germline V CDR1 and CDR2: LNHNV, YYDKDF (reference sequence). The CDR3 DNA sequence: TGTGCCACCAGCAGAGGTACAGGGGCCACTGAAGCTTTCTTT. Translating it yields CATSRGTGATEAFF.

The sample holds one count of this clone. J is TRBJ1-4 and V is TRBV28; TRBD1 might be the D (5 bases). The CDR3 covers 15 residues. The germline CDR1 and CDR2 sequences are MDHEN and SYDVKM. Trimming shortened V by 6 bases and J by 1 base, and 12 bases separated the two germline ends. The CDR3 coding sequence is TGTGCCAGCAGAACTAGAGACAGAACTAATGAAAAACTGTTTTTT. Encoded protein: CASRTRDRTNEKLFF.

The chain links TRBV9 to TRBJ2-1, with D unresolved. Looked up from germline, CDR1 is SGDLS and CDR2 is YYNGEE. The CDR3 sequence is 15 residues long. V lost 0 bases, J lost 2 bases, and 9 bases lay in between. In DNA form, the CDR3 reads TGTGCCAGCAGCGTAGACTTGGTAACCTACAATGAGCAGTTCTTC. This gives the protein CASSVDLVTYNEQFF.

The genes are TRBV27 and TRBJ2-5; maybe TRBD2 (6 bases). Germline CDR1 reads MNHEY; CDR2 reads SMNVEV (reference sequence). V was pared by 3 bases and J by 4 bases, with 6 bases between. The CDR3 totals 12 residues. CDR3 DNA: TGTGCCAGCAGTTTTAGCGGAGAGACCCAGTACTTC. It codes for CASSFSGETQYF.

The gene calls are TRBV5-4 and TRBJ1-3; 8 nucleotides agree with TRBD1. CDR3 length equals 13 residues. The germline V gene encodes CDR1 SGHNT and CDR2 YYREEE (reference sequence). V trimming: 5 bases; J trimming: 8 bases; junction bases outside the gene matches: 6. CDR3 nucleotide sequence: TGTGCCAGCAGTTTACAGGGGGATTACACCATATATTTT. Encoded protein: CASSLQGDYTIYF.

The rearrangement links TRBV5-4 to TRBJ2-1; 8 nucleotides match TRBD2. CDR1 is SGHNT and CDR2 is YYREEE in the germline V gene (reference sequence). The CDR3 consists of 15 residues. The junction had 11 bases not matched to a gene; V was cut back by 5 bases and J by 7 bases. The CDR3 DNA sequence: TGTGCCAGCAGTCCTCGGGAGGGCCCTGCGAATGAGCAGTTCTTC. Its protein product is CASSPREGPANEQFF.

This clone has only one observation. The J gene is TRBJ2-1, the V gene TRBV9, with D perhaps TRBD1 or TRBD2 (5 bases each). The CDR3 runs to 14 residues. Germline V lookup: CDR1 SGDLS, CDR2 YYNGEE. Deletions cut 0 bases from V and 9 bases from J, with 13 bases between. Here the CDR3 DNA reads TGTGCCAGCAGCGTAGCTCTGGCAGGGACTGAGCAGTTCTTC. It encodes CASSVALAGTEQFF. Full variable domain (outside the CDR3, taken from reference TRBV9 and TRBJ2-1): DSGVTQTPKHLITATGQRVTLRCSPRSGDLSVYWYQQSLDQGLQFLIQYYNGEERAKGNILERFSAQQFPDLHSELNLSSLELGDSALYFCASSVALAGTEQFFGPGTRLTVL.

This rearrangement joins TRBV27 to TRBJ1-1; D is unclear. The V and J ends lost 1 base and 1 base respectively, with 13 bases between them. This CDR3 spans 16 amino acids. The germline V gene has CDR1 MNHEY and CDR2 SMNVEV (reference sequence). This chain's CDR3 is CASSLFVGDGNTEAFF. Written as DNA, the CDR3 is TGTGCCAGCAGTTTATTTGTGGGAGACGGGAACACTGAAGCTTTCTTT.

The chain couples TRBV4-3 to TRBJ1-4; the D is unclear. The ends were cut back, 1 base at V and 6 bases at J, with 3 bases in the middle. This CDR3 has 12 residues. In germline, CDR1 is LGHNA, CDR2 YSLEER. The CDR3 sequence: CASSQVDEKLFF. The CDR3 bases are TGCGCCAGCAGCCAAGTAGATGAAAAACTGTTTTTT.

The chain is built from TRBV4-3 and TRBJ1-2, with D tentatively TRBD1 (5 bases). The CDR3 contains 13 residues. CDR1 is LGHNA, CDR2 YSLEER, per germline. Trimming removed 5 bases at V and 6 bases at J, with 13 bases between. This chain's CDR3 is CASSLVGGDGYTF. For the CDR3, the DNA is TGCGCCAGCAGCTTGGTTGGGGGGGATGGCTACACCTTC.

This clone was counted once. This chain uses TRBV6-5 with TRBJ2-1, with TRBD1 matching 8 bases. CDR3 length: 14 amino acids. Trimming removed 0 bases from V and 9 bases from J; junction bases left unmatched: 4. The V gene's germline CDR1 is MNHEY and CDR2 SVGAGI. The CDR3 reads CASSYSTGVGEQFF. The CDR3 DNA sequence: TGTGCCAGCAGTTACTCGACAGGGGTGGGTGAGCAGTTCTTC.

This clone was counted only a few times. The chain combines TRBV10-3 with TRBJ1-1; D is undetermined. CDR1 ENHRY and CDR2 SYGVKD come from the germline V gene. This CDR3 contains 11 residues. Trimming shortened V by 10 bases and J by 11 bases, and 17 bases separated the two germline ends. DNA of the CDR3: TGTGCCACGGTAAGCGGCGGTGAGGCTTTCTTT. It translates to CATVSGGEAFF.

The chain couples TRBV7-2 to TRBJ2-2; D call uncertain. V shed 1 base and J shed 1 base, with 4 bases lying between them. This CDR3 has 14 residues. The germline CDR1 and CDR2 sequences are SGHTA and FQGNSA. CDR3 region: CASSLGLNTGELFF. CDR3 DNA sequence: TGTGCCAGCAGCTTAGGGCTGAACACCGGGGAGCTGTTTTTT. Based on the CDR3 plus reference TRBV7-2 and TRBJ2-2, the full variable domain is GAGVSQSPSNKVTEKGKDVELRCDPISGHTALYWYRQSLGQGLEFLIYFQGNSAPDKSGLPSDRFSAERTGGSVSTLTIQRTQQEDSAVYLCASSLGLNTGELFFGEGSRLTVL.

The chain is built from TRBV7-9 and TRBJ2-5; D is unresolved. V gave up 7 bases and J gave up 0 bases, with 6 bases separating them. This CDR3 contains 12 residues. Germline V gene data show CDR1 as SEHNR and CDR2 as FQNEAQ (reference sequence). The DNA of the CDR3 is TGTGCCAGCAACTTTTACCAAGAGACCCAGTACTTC. This encodes CASNFYQETQYF.

The chain joins TRBV6-1 to TRBJ2-5, with 7 bases aligning to TRBD2. CDR3 size: 12 residues. The V segment lost 7 bases and the J segment 1 base; nucleotides outside the gene matches: 0. Germline CDR1 and CDR2: MNHNS and SASEGT. This CDR3 is CASTGGQETQYF. CDR3 bases: TGTGCCAGCACGGGGGGCCAAGAGACCCAGTACTTC.

The chain is built from TRBV9 and TRBJ2-3; 8 bases line up with TRBD1. V dropped 3 bases and J dropped 9; count of bases not matched to a gene: 12. The CDR3 has 15 residues. The germline gives CDR1 SGDLS, CDR2 YYNGEE. The CDR3 coding sequence is TGTGCCAGCAGCGGGACAGGGAGACTCCTCGGGACGCAGTATTTT. It encodes CASSGTGRLLGTQYF.